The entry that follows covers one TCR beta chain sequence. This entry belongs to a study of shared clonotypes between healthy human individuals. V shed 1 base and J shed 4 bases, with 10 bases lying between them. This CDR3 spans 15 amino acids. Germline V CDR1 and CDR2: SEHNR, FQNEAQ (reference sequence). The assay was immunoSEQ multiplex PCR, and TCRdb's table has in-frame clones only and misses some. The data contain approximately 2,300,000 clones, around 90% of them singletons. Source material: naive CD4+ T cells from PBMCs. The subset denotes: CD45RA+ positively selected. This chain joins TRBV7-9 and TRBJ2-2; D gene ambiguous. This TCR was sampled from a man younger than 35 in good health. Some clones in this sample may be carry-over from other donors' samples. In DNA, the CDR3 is TGTGCCAGCAGCTTAGGTACTGGATTCACCGGGGAGCTGTTTTTT. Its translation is CASSLGTGFTGELFF. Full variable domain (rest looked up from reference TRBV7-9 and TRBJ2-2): DTGVSQNPRHKITKRGQNVTFRCDPISEHNRLYWYRQTLGQGPEFLTYFQNEAQLEKSRLLSDRFSAERPKGSFSTLEIQRTEQGDSAMYLCASSLGTGFTGELFFGEGSRLTVL.